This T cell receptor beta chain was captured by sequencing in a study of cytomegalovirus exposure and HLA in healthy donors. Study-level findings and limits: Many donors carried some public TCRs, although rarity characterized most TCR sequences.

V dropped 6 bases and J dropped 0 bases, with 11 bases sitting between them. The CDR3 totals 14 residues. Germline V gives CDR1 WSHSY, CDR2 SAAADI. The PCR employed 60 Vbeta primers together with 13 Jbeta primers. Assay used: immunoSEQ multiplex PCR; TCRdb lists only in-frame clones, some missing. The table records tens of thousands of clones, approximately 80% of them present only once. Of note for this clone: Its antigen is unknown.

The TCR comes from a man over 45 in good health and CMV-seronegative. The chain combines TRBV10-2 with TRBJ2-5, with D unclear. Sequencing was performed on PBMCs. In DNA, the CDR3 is TGCGCCAGCAGCTTTAGCTCGGACCAAGAGACCCAGTACTTC. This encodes CASSFSSDQETQYF.